This TCR beta chain derives from a study of graft-versus-host responses after intestinal transplantation. Study at large: Anti-thymocyte globulin induction was given to all recipients, followed by tacrolimus and steroids for 2 to 4 years. The study, taken as a whole, reports: Detected in recipient marrow were GvH clones, some of which were first observed in ileum or blood. Circulating GvH clones peaking coincided with falling HvG clones soon after transplant. Allograft graft-versus-host to host-versus-graft clonal ratios ran high in patients with graft-donor T cell macrochimerism.

Details on this clone: Its cognate antigen is unknown.

Trimming removed 2 bases at V and 5 bases at J, with 16 bases between. Germline loops: CDR1 SGHTA, CDR2 FQGNSA. This CDR3 contains 16 residues. TCRdb keeps only in-frame clones here, not all; method: immunoSEQ multiplex PCR. The repertoire holds just under 100,000 clones, with around nine tenths as singletons. The source is a human patient who received an intestinal transplant, so some T cells may come from the graft donor. The gene calls are TRBV7-2 and TRBJ2-1; TRBD1 is a possible D gene (6 bases). The sequencing used PBMCs, collected just under 460 days after intestinal transplant. CDR3 amino acids: CASSLIPPGQHNEQFF. The CDR3 DNA follows: TGTGCCAGCAGCTTAATTCCCCCGGGACAACACAATGAGCAGTTCTTC.